The present T cell receptor (beta chain) was sequenced within a study of OX40 agonist ivuxolimab in advanced cancers. Across the whole study: Males comprised approximately 81% of the group, whose mean age was 60 years (range roughly 20 to 85). Three patients showed partial responses: one hepatocellular carcinoma and two cutaneous melanoma cases.

Points from the study as a whole: Low normalized T-cell clonal expansion also characterized some of the nonresponders.

This table comes from immunoSEQ multiplex PCR, and its TCRdb copy is limited to in-frame clones, with some not included. The sample has roughly 50,000 clones, 70% to 90% seen once. With regard to this clone: Its antigen is still unknown.

Germline V gene sequence: CDR1 SEHNR, CDR2 FQNEAQ (reference sequence). With 5 bases clipped from V and 2 bases from J, the junction kept 12 bases outside the gene matches. CDR3 length equals 18 residues. The sequences come from CD4+ or CD8+ T cells sorted from blood, collected in a trial of the OX40 agonist ivuxolimab. The source of this sequence is an adult with an advanced solid tumor such as melanoma, head and neck, liver or kidney cancer. The V and J genes are TRBV7-9 and TRBJ2-2; 9 bases line up with TRBD2. The CDR3 DNA is TGTGCCAGCAGCCAATACCCTGGGCTAGCGGGAAACACCGGGGAGCTGTTTTTT. It is translated as CASSQYPGLAGNTGELFF.